These 14 T cell receptor beta chains came from one sample sequenced in a study of cytomegalovirus exposure and HLA in healthy donors. 60 Vbeta and 13 Jbeta primers were used in PCR. Using immunoSEQ multiplex PCR, the repertoire was profiled, and TCRdb retains in-frame clones only, with some absent. The data contain about 54,000 clones, roughly 84% of them singletons. The sequenced sample consisted of PBMCs. The source is a young woman in good health and CMV-seronegative.

This chain links TRBV27 with TRBJ2-1; 16 nucleotides line up with TRBD2. The CDR3 runs to 19 residues. The V gene's germline CDR1 is MNHEY and CDR2 SMNVEV (reference sequence). Trimming at V came to 2 bases and at J to 6 bases, leaving 10 bases not matched to a gene. The CDR3 protein is CASSLPGLAGGPAPNEQFF. The CDR3 nucleotides read TGTGCCAGCAGTTTACCGGGACTAGCGGGAGGGCCCGCCCCCAATGAGCAGTTCTTC.

The genes are TRBV6-1 and TRBJ2-1; 8 nucleotides match TRBD1. The germline gives CDR1 MNHNS, CDR2 SASEGT. V gave up 6 bases and J gave up 8 bases; unmatched junction bases: 9. The CDR3 totals 14 residues. The CDR3 DNA reads as TGTGCCAGCAGCAAGACAGGGGAGATTGATGAGCAGTTCTTC. The encoded protein is CASSKTGEIDEQFF.

The chain has TRBV6-5 and TRBJ1-1, with 9 bases that match TRBD1. The CDR3 spans 15 residues. With V trimmed by 2 bases and J by 3 bases, 4 bases remained unmatched. Germline CDR1 reads MNHEY; CDR2 reads SVGAGI. The CDR3 nucleotides are TGTGCCAGCAGTTACCCCGGGACAGGGCACACTGAAGCTTTCTTT. It encodes CASSYPGTGHTEAFF.

The chain has TRBV19 and TRBJ1-5; 10 nucleotides match TRBD1. CDR3 length: 14 residues. Looked up from germline, CDR1 is LNHDA and CDR2 is SQIVND (reference sequence). The V and J ends lost 6 bases and 4 bases, in that order; junction bases with no gene match: 3. The CDR3: CASSPGQGNQPQHF. CDR3 nucleotides: TGTGCCAGTAGCCCGGGACAGGGGAATCAGCCCCAGCATTTT. Drawing the rest from reference TRBV19 and TRBJ1-5, the complete variable domain is DGGITQSPKYLFRKEGQNVTLSCEQNLNHDAMYWYRQDPGQGLRLIYYSQIVNDFQKGDIAEGYSVSREKKESFPLTVTSAQKNPTAFYLCASSPGQGNQPQHFGDGTRLSIL.

V is TRBV6-4 and J is TRBJ1-5; TRBD1 is a possible D gene (6 bases). Germline CDR1 and CDR2: MRHNA and SNTAGT. V dropped 9 bases and J dropped 4 bases, with 19 bases sitting between them. The CDR3 loop spans 15 amino acids. The CDR3 protein is CASADTGRGNQPQHF. The DNA of the CDR3 is TGTGCCAGTGCCGACACAGGGAGAGGAAATCAGCCCCAGCATTTT.

For this clone: A junction boundary mismatches the germline segment, possibly from a read error. The V and J genes are TRBV19 and TRBJ2-2; 7 nucleotides match TRBD2. Looked up from germline, CDR1 is LNHDA and CDR2 is SQIVND (reference sequence). This CDR3 has 18 residues. The CDR3 is CARRIKPLRGSGAGELLF. The CDR3 region has the DNA TGTGCCAGAAGAATTAAGCCCCTTCGCGGGAGTGGCGCCGGGGAGCTGCTTTTT.

This clone appeared a few times. The chain couples TRBV6-6 to TRBJ1-5, with D possibly TRBD1 on 5 matching bases. This CDR3 is built from 14 residues. The germline V and J ends were trimmed by 5 bases and 1 base, with 9 bases remaining between them. The germline V gene has CDR1 MNHNY and CDR2 SVGAGI (reference sequence). The CDR3 is CASSQTVSNQPQHF. CDR3 sequence (DNA): TGTGCCAGCAGTCAGACAGTGAGCAATCAGCCCCAGCATTTT.

The chain is built from TRBV7-9 and TRBJ1-4; TRBD1 agrees at 9 bases. V dropped 6 bases and J dropped 7; count of bases not matched to a gene: 6. This CDR3 region has 14 residues. In germline, CDR1 is SEHNR, CDR2 FQNEAQ (reference sequence). CDR3 DNA: TGTGCCAGCAGACTAGGACAGGGGAGTGAAAAACTGTTTTTT. It codes for CASRLGQGSEKLFF.

The V gene is TRBV6-6, the J gene TRBJ2-3; 9 bases are shared with TRBD1. Germline trimming cut 0 bases from V and 6 bases from J; bases unmatched to any gene: 1. Germline values: CDR1 MNHNY, CDR2 SVGAGI (reference sequence). This CDR3 spans 14 amino acids. The CDR3 DNA reads TGTGCCAGCAGTTACTCGGACAGGGGTGATACGCAGTATTTT. It translates to CASSYSDRGDTQYF.

The chain has TRBV25-1 and TRBJ1-1; D gene ambiguous. This CDR3 spans 13 amino acids. The ends were cut back, 5 bases at V and 10 bases at J, with 17 bases in the middle. In germline, CDR1 is MGHDK, CDR2 SYGVNS. Here the CDR3 DNA reads TGTGCCAGCAGTCCCCCCCATGGAGGGTTAGCTTTCTTT. It specifies CASSPPHGGLAFF.

The chain uses TRBV10-3 and TRBJ2-3; the D gene is possibly TRBD2 (6 bases). V lost 4 bases and J lost 3, with 20 bases in between. There are 17 residues in the CDR3. Germline V lookup: CDR1 ENHRY, CDR2 SYGVKD. The DNA for the CDR3 is TGTGCCATCAGTGCGGACCGTACGGGAGTAAGGACAGATACGCAGTATTTT. Its translation is CAISADRTGVRTDTQYF.

In its sample, this clone was seen a few times. The rearrangement links TRBV7-9 to TRBJ1-1; 9 bases are shared with TRBD1. There are 15 residues in the CDR3. The J segment lost 3 bases and the V segment lost 5 bases, leaving 7 bases of the junction unmatched. Germline V lookup: CDR1 SEHNR, CDR2 FQNEAQ (reference sequence). The DNA of the CDR3 is TGTGCCAGCAGCCCCAGGGACAGGGTGGACACTGAAGCTTTCTTT. This translates into CASSPRDRVDTEAFF.

This chain joins TRBV27 and TRBJ1-5; perhaps TRBD1 as D (5 bases). Germline CDR1 is MNHEY and CDR2 is SMNVEV (reference sequence). With 5 bases removed from V and 7 bases from J, the gap between germline ends came to 12 bases. This CDR3 contains 13 residues. The DNA for the CDR3 is TGTGCCAGCAGTGCTATCCAGGGACAGCCCCAGCATTTT. It encodes CASSAIQGQPQHF.

The chain has TRBV9 and TRBJ2-5, with 12 positions matching TRBD2. CDR1 SGDLS and CDR2 YYNGEE come from the germline V gene. The CDR3 is 14 amino acids. The junction had 5 bases not matched to a gene; V was cut back by 6 bases and J by 5 bases. The chain's CDR3 is CASTKLAGGETQYF. The CDR3, as DNA: TGTGCCAGCACCAAACTAGCGGGAGGTGAGACCCAGTACTTC.